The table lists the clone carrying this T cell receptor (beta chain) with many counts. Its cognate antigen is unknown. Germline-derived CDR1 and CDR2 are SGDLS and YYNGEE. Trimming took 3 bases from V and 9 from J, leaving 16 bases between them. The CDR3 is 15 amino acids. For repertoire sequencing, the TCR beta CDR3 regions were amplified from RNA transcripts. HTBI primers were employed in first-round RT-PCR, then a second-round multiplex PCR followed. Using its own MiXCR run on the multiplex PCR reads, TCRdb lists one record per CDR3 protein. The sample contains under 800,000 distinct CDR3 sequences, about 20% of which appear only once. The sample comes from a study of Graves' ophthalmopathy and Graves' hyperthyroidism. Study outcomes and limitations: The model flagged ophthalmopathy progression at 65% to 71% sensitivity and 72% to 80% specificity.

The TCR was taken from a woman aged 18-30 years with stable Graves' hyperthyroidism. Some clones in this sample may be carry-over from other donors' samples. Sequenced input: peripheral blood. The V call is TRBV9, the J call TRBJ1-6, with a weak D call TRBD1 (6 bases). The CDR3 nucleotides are TGTGCCAGCAGCGGGACAGCCGGGTCGACTTCACCCCTCCACTTT. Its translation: CASSGTAGSTSPLHF.